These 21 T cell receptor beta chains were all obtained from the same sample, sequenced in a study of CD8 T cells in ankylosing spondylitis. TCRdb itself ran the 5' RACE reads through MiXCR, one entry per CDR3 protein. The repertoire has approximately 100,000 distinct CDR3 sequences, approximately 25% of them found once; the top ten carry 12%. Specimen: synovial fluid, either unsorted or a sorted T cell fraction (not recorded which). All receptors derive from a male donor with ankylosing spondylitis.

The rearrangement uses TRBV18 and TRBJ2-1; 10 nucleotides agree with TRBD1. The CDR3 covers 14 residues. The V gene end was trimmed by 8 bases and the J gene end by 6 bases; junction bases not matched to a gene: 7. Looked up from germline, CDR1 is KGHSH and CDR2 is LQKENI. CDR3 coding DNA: TGTGCCAGCACGACGGGACAGGGGATCAATGAGCAGTTCTTC. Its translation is CASTTGQGINEQFF.

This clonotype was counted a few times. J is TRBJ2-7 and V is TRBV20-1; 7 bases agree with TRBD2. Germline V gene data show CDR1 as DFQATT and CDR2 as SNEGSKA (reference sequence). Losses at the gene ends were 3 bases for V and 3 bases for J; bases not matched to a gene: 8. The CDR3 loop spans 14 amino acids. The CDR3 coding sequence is TGCAGTGCTAGTAATAGCCTAGCGGACTACGAGCAGTACTTC. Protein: CSASNSLADYEQYF.

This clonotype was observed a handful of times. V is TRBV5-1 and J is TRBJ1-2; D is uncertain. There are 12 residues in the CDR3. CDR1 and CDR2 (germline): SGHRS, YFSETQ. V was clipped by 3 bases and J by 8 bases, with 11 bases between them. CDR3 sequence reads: CASSSLRLGYTF. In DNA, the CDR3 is TGCGCCAGCAGCTCTCTAAGACTAGGCTACACCTTC.

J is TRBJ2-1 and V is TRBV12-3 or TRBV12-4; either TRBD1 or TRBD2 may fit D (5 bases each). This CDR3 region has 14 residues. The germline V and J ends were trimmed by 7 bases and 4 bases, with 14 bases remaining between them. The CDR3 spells CASTPRDAYNEQFF. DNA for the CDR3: TGTGCCAGCACTCCGAGGGACGCGTACAATGAGCAGTTCTTC.

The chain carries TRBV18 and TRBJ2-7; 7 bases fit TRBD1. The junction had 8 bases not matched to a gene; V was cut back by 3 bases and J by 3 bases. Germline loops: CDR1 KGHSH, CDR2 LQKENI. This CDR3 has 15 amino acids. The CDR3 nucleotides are TGTGCCAGCTCACCCTCCGGGACAGCGGTCTACGAGCAGTACTTC. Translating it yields CASSPSGTAVYEQYF.

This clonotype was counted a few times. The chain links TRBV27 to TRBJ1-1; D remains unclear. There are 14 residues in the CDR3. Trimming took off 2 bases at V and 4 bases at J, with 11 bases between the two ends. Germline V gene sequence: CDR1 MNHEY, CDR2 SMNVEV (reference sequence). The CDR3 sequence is CASSLDLVGTEAFF. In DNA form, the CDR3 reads TGTGCCAGCAGTTTAGACCTGGTAGGCACTGAAGCTTTCTTT.

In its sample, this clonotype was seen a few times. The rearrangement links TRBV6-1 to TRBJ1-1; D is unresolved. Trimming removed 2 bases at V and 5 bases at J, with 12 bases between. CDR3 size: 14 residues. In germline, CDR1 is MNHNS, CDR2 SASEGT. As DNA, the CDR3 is TGTGCCAGCAGTGAAATTGTAGGGTGGACTGAAGCTTTCTTT. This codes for CASSEIVGWTEAFF.

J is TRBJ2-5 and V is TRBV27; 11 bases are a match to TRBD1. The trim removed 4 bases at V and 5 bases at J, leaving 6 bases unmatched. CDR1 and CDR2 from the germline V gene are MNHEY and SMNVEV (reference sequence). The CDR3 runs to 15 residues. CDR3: CASSSRTGGGETQYF. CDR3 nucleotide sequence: TGTGCCAGCAGTTCCCGGACAGGGGGCGGGGAGACCCAGTACTTC.

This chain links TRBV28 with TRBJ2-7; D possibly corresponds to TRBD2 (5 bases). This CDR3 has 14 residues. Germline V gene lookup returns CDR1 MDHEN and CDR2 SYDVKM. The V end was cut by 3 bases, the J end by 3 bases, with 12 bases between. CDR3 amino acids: CASSLGEPGYEQYV. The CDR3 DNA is TGTGCCAGCAGTTTGGGAGAGCCGGGCTACGAGCAGTACGTC.

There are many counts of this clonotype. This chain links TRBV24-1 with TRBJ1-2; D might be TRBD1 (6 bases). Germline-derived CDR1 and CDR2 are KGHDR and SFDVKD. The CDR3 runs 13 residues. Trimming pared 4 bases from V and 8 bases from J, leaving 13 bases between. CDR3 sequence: CATSEPTGYGYTF. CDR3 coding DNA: TGTGCCACCAGTGAGCCTACAGGGTACGGCTACACCTTC.

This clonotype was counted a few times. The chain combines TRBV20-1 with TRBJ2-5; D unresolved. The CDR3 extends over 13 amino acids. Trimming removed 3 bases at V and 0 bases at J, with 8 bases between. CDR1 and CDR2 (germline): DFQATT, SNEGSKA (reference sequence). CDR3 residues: CSASPPYQETQYF. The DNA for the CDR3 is TGCAGTGCTAGCCCCCCATACCAAGAGACCCAGTACTTC.

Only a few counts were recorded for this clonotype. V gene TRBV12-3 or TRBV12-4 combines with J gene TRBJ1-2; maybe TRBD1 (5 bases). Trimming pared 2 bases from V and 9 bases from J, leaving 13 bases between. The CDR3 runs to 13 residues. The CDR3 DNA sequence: TGTGCCAGCAGTTTACAGGGATATGGGAGCTACACCTTC. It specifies CASSLQGYGSYTF.

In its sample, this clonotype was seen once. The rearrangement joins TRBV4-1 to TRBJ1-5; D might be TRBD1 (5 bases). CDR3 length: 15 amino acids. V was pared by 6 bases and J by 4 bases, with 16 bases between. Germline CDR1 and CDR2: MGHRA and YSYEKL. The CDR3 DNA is TGCGCCAGCAGGCGAGGTCGAGGGGATAATCAGCCCCAGCATTTT. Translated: CASRRGRGDNQPQHF.

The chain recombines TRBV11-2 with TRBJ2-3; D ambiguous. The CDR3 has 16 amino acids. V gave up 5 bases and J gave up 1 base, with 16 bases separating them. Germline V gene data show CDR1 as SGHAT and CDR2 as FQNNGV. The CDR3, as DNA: TGTGCCAGCAGCCGTCTTCCCGACCCGCGCACAGATACGCAGTATTTT. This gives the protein CASSRLPDPRTDTQYF. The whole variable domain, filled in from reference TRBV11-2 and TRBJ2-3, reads EAGVAQSPRYKIIEKRQSVAFWCNPISGHATLYWYQQILGQGPKLLIQFQNNGVVDDSQLPKDRFSAERLKGVDSTLKIQPAKLEDSAVYLCASSRLPDPRTDTQYFGPGTRLTVL.

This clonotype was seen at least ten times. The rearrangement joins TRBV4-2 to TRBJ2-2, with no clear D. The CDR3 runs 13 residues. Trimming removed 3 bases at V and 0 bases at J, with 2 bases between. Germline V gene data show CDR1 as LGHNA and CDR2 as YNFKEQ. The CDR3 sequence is CASSQTNTGELFF. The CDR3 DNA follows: TGTGCCAGCAGCCAGACGAACACCGGGGAGCTGTTTTTT.

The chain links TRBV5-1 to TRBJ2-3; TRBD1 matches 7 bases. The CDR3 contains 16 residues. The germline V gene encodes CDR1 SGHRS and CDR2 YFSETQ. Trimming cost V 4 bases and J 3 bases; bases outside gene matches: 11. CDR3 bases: TGCGCCAGCAGCCCCCGGGACAGTAGCTGGACAGATACGCAGTATTTT. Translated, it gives CASSPRDSSWTDTQYF.

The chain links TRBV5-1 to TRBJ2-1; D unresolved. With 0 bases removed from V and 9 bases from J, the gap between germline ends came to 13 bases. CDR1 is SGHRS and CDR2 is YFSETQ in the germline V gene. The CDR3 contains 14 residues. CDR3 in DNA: TGCGCCAGCAGCTTGGGGGCAGGCTCGGGTGAGCAGTTCTTC. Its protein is CASSLGAGSGEQFF.

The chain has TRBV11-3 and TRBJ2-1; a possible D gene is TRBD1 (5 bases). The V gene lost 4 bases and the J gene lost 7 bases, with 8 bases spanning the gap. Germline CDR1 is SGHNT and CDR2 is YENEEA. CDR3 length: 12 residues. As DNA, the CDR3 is TGTGCCAGCAGCTCAGACAGAAATGAGCAGTTCTTC. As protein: CASSSDRNEQFF.

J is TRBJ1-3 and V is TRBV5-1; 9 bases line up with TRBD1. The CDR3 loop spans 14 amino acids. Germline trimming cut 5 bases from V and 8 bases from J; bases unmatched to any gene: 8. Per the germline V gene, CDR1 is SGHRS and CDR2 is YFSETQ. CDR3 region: CASRKQGAIDTIYF. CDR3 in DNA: TGCGCCAGCAGGAAACAGGGGGCTATAGACACCATATATTTT.

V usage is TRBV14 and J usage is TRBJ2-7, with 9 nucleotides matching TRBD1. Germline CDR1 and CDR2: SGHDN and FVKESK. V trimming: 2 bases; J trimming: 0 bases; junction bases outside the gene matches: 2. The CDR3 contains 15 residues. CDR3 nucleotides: TGTGCCAGCAGCCAATCGGACAGGGGCTCCTACGAGCAGTACTTC. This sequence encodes CASSQSDRGSYEQYF.

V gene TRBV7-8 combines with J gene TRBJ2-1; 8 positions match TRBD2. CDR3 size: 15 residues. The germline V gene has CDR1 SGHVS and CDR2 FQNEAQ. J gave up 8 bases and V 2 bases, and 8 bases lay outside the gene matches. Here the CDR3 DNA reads TGTGCCAGCAGCTTACCTAGCGGGTCGAGGTATGAGCAGTTCTTC. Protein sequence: CASSLPSGSRYEQFF.